Shown below are 29 T cell receptor beta chains from a single sample sequenced in a study of blood T cell repertoires in COVID-19. TCRdb's table, derived via immunoSEQ multiplex PCR, lists solely in-frame clones and lacks some. This sample yields roughly 180,000 clones, of which about nine tenths are seen a single time; 4% to 5% belongs to the top ten. The sequenced sample was peripheral blood. These receptors were obtained from a woman younger than 45 with acute or convalescent COVID-19.

The chain recombines TRBV11-2 with TRBJ2-7; perhaps TRBD2 as D (6 bases). V was trimmed by 1 base and J by 1 base, leaving 11 bases between them. CDR1 SGHAT and CDR2 FQNNGV come from the germline V gene. This CDR3 has 15 amino acids. CDR3 residues: CASSLGGGISYEQYF. The CDR3 nucleotides are TGTGCCAGCAGCTTAGGCGGCGGGATATCCTACGAGCAGTACTTC.

The chain uses TRBV28 and TRBJ1-2, with D possibly TRBD1 on 6 matching bases. Germline values: CDR1 MDHEN, CDR2 SYDVKM. The CDR3 covers 12 residues. The V gene lost 8 bases and the J gene lost 8 bases, with 15 bases spanning the gap. The CDR3 loop is CASVGGTEGYTF. CDR3 in DNA: TGTGCCAGCGTAGGGGGTACGGAGGGCTACACCTTC.

The chain links TRBV27 to TRBJ2-1; 11 bases map to TRBD1. This CDR3 comprises 14 residues. V lost 6 bases, J lost 7 bases, and 5 bases stayed unmatched. Germline CDR1 is MNHEY and CDR2 is SMNVEV (reference sequence). The CDR3 protein is CASRLGTGGNEQFF. CDR3 DNA sequence: TGTGCCAGCAGATTAGGGACAGGGGGTAATGAGCAGTTCTTC.

The chain recombines TRBV4-1 with TRBJ2-1; 8 bases are a match to TRBD2. This CDR3 has 17 residues. J gave up 2 bases and V 6 bases, and 12 bases lay outside the gene matches. The germline CDR1 and CDR2 sequences are MGHRA and YSYEKL. CDR3 bases: TGCGCCAGCAGATCGGCCGGGGGGGCGGAGGCCTACAATGAGCAGTTCTTC. Amino acid sequence: CASRSAGGAEAYNEQFF.

This chain joins TRBV3-1 (or the pseudogene TRBV3-2) and TRBJ2-1; D is possibly TRBD2 (6 bases). The germline V gene encodes CDR1 LGHDT and CDR2 YNNKEL (reference sequence). This CDR3 spans 15 amino acids. Trimming took off 6 bases at V and 1 base at J, with 13 bases between the two ends. CDR3 in amino acids: CASSSTSRSYNEQFF. CDR3 DNA sequence: TGTGCCAGCAGTTCTACTAGCAGGTCCTACAATGAGCAGTTCTTC.

The rearrangement joins TRBV2 to TRBJ1-1; the D gene is possibly TRBD1 (5 bases). The CDR3 covers 13 residues. Germline V gene sequence: CDR1 SNHLY, CDR2 FYNNEI. V was shortened by 3 bases and J by 7 bases, with 12 bases between the two germline ends. CDR3 amino acids: CASSDGGLVEAFF. DNA for the CDR3: TGTGCCAGCAGTGATGGGGGGTTGGTTGAAGCTTTCTTT.

The chain uses TRBV19 and TRBJ2-7; the match to TRBD1 covers 9 bases. The V gene's germline CDR1 is LNHDA and CDR2 SQIVND (reference sequence). This CDR3 contains 15 residues. The J segment lost 2 bases and the V segment lost 5 bases, leaving 7 bases of the junction unmatched. DNA for the CDR3: TGTGCCAGTAGTTTCCGGACAGGGGAGGCCTACGAGCAGTACTTC. It is translated as CASSFRTGEAYEQYF.

The gene calls are TRBV12-2 and TRBJ2-1; TRBD2 reflects the table's D call only, with no check against the DNA. TRBV12-2 is annotated as a pseudogene. CDR3 length equals 12 residues. CDR3 sequence: CASRTIRYEQFF. CDR3 nucleotides: TGTGCAAGTCGAACCATCCGGTACGAGCAGTTCTTC.

The chain uses TRBV11-3 and TRBJ2-5; D gene ambiguous. The ends were cut back, 5 bases at V and 1 base at J, with 14 bases in the middle. The CDR3 is made up of 15 amino acids. Germline-derived CDR1 and CDR2 are SGHNT and YENEEA. In nucleotides, the CDR3 is TGTGCCAGCAGCACCCCCGGGTCCCTCCAAGAGACCCAGTACTTC. Translation gives CASSTPGSLQETQYF.

The rearrangement joins TRBV7-2 to TRBJ2-2, with TRBD2 as a possible D gene (6 bases). Trimming stripped 5 bases from V and 17 bases from J, with 9 bases between. The germline CDR1 and CDR2 sequences are SGHTA and FQGNSA. The CDR3 extends over 9 amino acids. CDR3 in amino acids: CASSVSGFF. The CDR3 region has the DNA TGTGCCAGCAGCGTTAGCGGTTTTTTT.

This clone was detected once. The rearrangement links TRBV7-2 to TRBJ1-1, with 7 nucleotides matching TRBD1. Per germline, CDR1 SGHTA and CDR2 FQGNSA. After removal of 5 bases from V and 2 bases from J, the junction contained 5 bases not matched to a gene. The CDR3 spans 14 residues. The CDR3 nucleotides are TGTGCCAGCAGCCTGGGACAGACAAACACTGAAGCTTTCTTT. Translating it yields CASSLGQTNTEAFF.

As regards this clone: Other DNA sequences in the same sample also yield this CDR3. The chain combines TRBV12-3 or TRBV12-4 with TRBJ1-2, with D perhaps matching TRBD1 (5 bases). This CDR3 spans 13 amino acids. The V end lost 3 bases, the J end lost 4 bases, and 9 bases lay between the germline ends. The CDR3 sequence is CASSFLDSYGYTF. The CDR3 nucleotides are TGTGCCAGCAGTTTTCTCGACAGCTATGGCTACACCTTC.

This rearrangement joins TRBV28 to TRBJ1-5, with D hard to call. Germline lookup yields CDR1 MDHEN and CDR2 SYDVKM. The ends were cut back, 7 bases at V and 3 bases at J, with 13 bases in the middle. The CDR3 covers 14 residues. CDR3 protein: CASNPWASNQPQHF. For the CDR3, the DNA is TGTGCCAGCAACCCCTGGGCTTCCAATCAGCCCCAGCATTTT. Variable domain in full (rest from reference TRBV28 and TRBJ1-5): DVKVTQSSRYLVKRTGEKVFLECVQDMDHENMFWYRQDPGLGLRLIYFSYDVKMKEKGDIPEGYSVSREKKERFSLILESASTNQTSMYLCASNPWASNQPQHFGDGTRLSIL.

V usage is TRBV7-9 and J usage is TRBJ2-3, with D maybe TRBD1 (6 bases). CDR1 and CDR2 from the germline V gene are SEHNR and FQNEAQ (reference sequence). V lost 1 base and J lost 5, with 7 bases in between. The CDR3 is 13 amino acids. DNA for the CDR3: TGTGCCAGCAGCTTAGAGGACAGAGATACGCAGTATTTT. Its protein product is CASSLEDRDTQYF.

This chain connects TRBV19 to TRBJ2-2; D is possibly TRBD1 (6 bases). Germline lookup yields CDR1 LNHDA and CDR2 SQIVND (reference sequence). V shed 3 bases and J shed 7 bases, with 12 bases lying between them. The CDR3 consists of 14 residues. The CDR3 DNA sequence: TGTGCCAGTAGTATCCGGGACACGGGCGGGGAGCTGTTTTTT. It codes for CASSIRDTGGELFF.

This clone showed up many times. This chain uses TRBV12-3 or TRBV12-4 with TRBJ2-1, with D possibly being TRBD2 (6 bases). Deletions cut 8 bases from V and 10 bases from J, with 9 bases between. This CDR3 spans 10 amino acids. CDR3 amino acids: CASGGWEQFF. Here the CDR3 DNA reads TGTGCCAGCGGGGGGTGGGAGCAGTTCTTC.

The chain recombines TRBV20-1 with TRBJ2-1; TRBD2 is a possible D gene (5 bases). This CDR3 comprises 12 residues. Germline V gives CDR1 DFQATT, CDR2 SNEGSKA (reference sequence). V dropped 3 bases and J dropped 15 bases, with 18 bases sitting between them. The CDR3 DNA sequence: TGCAGTGCTAGTTGGAGGACGTCCCTTCGGTTCTTC. This gives the protein CSASWRTSLRFF.

The chain joins TRBV18 to TRBJ2-2; the match to TRBD2 covers 7 bases. Germline assignment: CDR1 KGHSH and CDR2 LQKENI. This CDR3 has 14 residues. J gave up 4 bases and V 8 bases, and 7 bases lay outside the gene matches. The CDR3 reads CASQPGGGTGELFF. Here the CDR3 DNA reads TGTGCCAGCCAACCGGGGGGAGGCACCGGGGAGCTGTTTTTT.

V is TRBV11-3 and J is TRBJ2-5, with TRBD1 identical over 7 bases. Germline V gene sequence: CDR1 SGHNT, CDR2 YENEEA. The junction had 1 base not matched to a gene; V was cut back by 8 bases and J by 4 bases. The CDR3 consists of 11 residues. The DNA of the CDR3 is TGTGCCAGCTCAGGGGGAGAGACCCAGTACTTC. Its protein is CASSGGETQYF. The full variable domain, its missing parts supplied by reference TRBV11-3 and TRBJ2-5, is EAGVVQSPRYKIIEKKQPVAFWCNPISGHNTLYWYLQNLGQGPELLIRYENEEAVDDSQLPKDRFSAERLKGVDSTLKIQPAELGDSAVYLCASSGGETQYFGPGTRLLVL.

The chain couples TRBV5-1 to TRBJ2-2, with D possibly matching TRBD2 (5 bases). The germline CDR1 and CDR2 sequences are SGHRS and YFSETQ. This CDR3 is 14 amino acids long. V shed 5 bases and J shed 6 bases, with 14 bases lying between them. The CDR3 DNA reads as TGCGCCAGCAGAATGGGATTGGGAGCCGGGGAGCTGTTTTTT. Its translation: CASRMGLGAGELFF.

V usage is TRBV6-5 and J usage is TRBJ1-2; D call uncertain. V gave up 2 bases and J gave up 8 bases, with 9 bases separating them. This CDR3 contains 12 residues. CDR1 and CDR2 from the germline V gene are MNHEY and SVGAGI. CDR3 protein: CASSYQVGGYTF. In nucleotides, the CDR3 is TGTGCCAGCAGTTACCAGGTTGGGGGCTACACCTTC.

The chain uses TRBV28 and TRBJ2-7; D not resolved. The CDR3 length is 12 residues. Germline V gene sequence: CDR1 MDHEN, CDR2 SYDVKM. V lost 2 bases and J 4 bases, leaving 6 bases between the germline ends. The CDR3 sequence: CASSLAHYEQYF. CDR3 DNA sequence: TGTGCCAGCAGTTTAGCGCATTACGAGCAGTACTTC.

The CDR3 region is CASSLTRVYEQYF. CDR3 sequence (DNA): TGTGCCAGCAGCTTAACTAGGGTCTACGAGCAGTACTTC. The chain recombines TRBV11-3 with TRBJ2-7; a possible D gene is TRBD2 (5 bases). V dropped 2 bases and J dropped 3 bases, with 8 bases sitting between them. Germline CDR1 reads SGHNT; CDR2 reads YENEEA. This CDR3 comprises 13 residues.

This clone came up once. This rearrangement joins TRBV7-9 to TRBJ1-2; TRBD1 might be the D (6 bases). CDR1 SEHNR and CDR2 FQNEAQ come from the germline V gene (reference sequence). This CDR3 contains 18 residues. V gave up 2 bases and J gave up 0 bases, with 19 bases separating them. The chain's CDR3 is CASSLRSRGASPNYGYTF. CDR3 DNA: TGTGCCAGCAGCTTACGGAGTCGGGGGGCCTCCCCTAACTATGGCTACACCTTC.

This clone turned up a few times. The V and J genes are TRBV24-1 and TRBJ2-1; D not certain. The ends were cut back, 2 bases at V and 5 bases at J, with 6 bases in the middle. Germline V gene sequence: CDR1 KGHDR, CDR2 SFDVKD. The CDR3 spans 13 residues. This CDR3 reads CATSDYIDNEQFF. CDR3 coding DNA: TGTGCCACCAGTGATTATATAGACAATGAGCAGTTCTTC.

This clone showed up just a few times. The rearrangement links TRBV27 to TRBJ1-1, with 7 bases matching TRBD1. Germline assignment: CDR1 MNHEY and CDR2 SMNVEV (reference sequence). V trimming: 5 bases; J trimming: 8 bases; junction bases outside the gene matches: 5. This CDR3 region has 12 residues. In DNA form, the CDR3 reads TGTGCCAGCAGTCCGAACAGGGGAGAAGCTTTCTTT. Its protein product is CASSPNRGEAFF.

V and J are TRBV27 and TRBJ1-6; D possibly corresponds to TRBD1 (5 bases). In germline, CDR1 is MNHEY, CDR2 SMNVEV (reference sequence). The CDR3 is 15 residues long. Trimming shortened V by 11 bases and J by 5 bases, and 19 bases separated the two germline ends. The CDR3 reads CAGPGGERDNSPLHF. The CDR3 DNA is TGTGCCGGGCCCGGGGGGGAACGGGATAATTCACCCCTCCACTTT.

The chain joins TRBV7-9 to TRBJ2-3, with unresolved D. The CDR3 is 14 amino acids. Germline-derived CDR1 and CDR2 are SEHNR and FQNEAQ (reference sequence). Trimming stripped 1 base from V and 3 bases from J, with 8 bases between. The CDR3 DNA follows: TGTGCCAGCAGCTTAGTTGAGGCGACAGATACGCAGTATTTT. Protein: CASSLVEATDTQYF.

The CDR3 sequence is CASSFFGQGPYEQYF. The CDR3 bases are TGTGCCAGCAGTTTCTTCGGACAGGGCCCCTACGAGCAGTACTTC. This rearrangement joins TRBV28 to TRBJ2-7, with 8 bases fitting TRBD1. Germline V lookup: CDR1 MDHEN, CDR2 SYDVKM. V trimming: 3 bases; J trimming: 2 bases; junction bases outside the gene matches: 6. This CDR3 contains 15 residues.